This TCR beta chain was sequenced for a study of T cells in Graves' hyperthyroidism and ophthalmopathy. This clonotype was detected many times. Its matching antigen is unknown. V lost 0 bases and J 11 bases, leaving 10 bases between the germline ends. Germline V gene sequence: CDR1 KGHSY, CDR2 FQNENV. The CDR3 is made up of 12 amino acids. The CDR3 regions of TCR beta were amplified from RNA transcripts. RT-PCR in the first round (using the HTBI primer set) targeted the TCR CDR3. TCRdb fed the multiplex PCR reads into MiXCR, producing one record per CDR3 protein. The table has around 580,000 distinct CDR3 sequences, around 45% seen once. General study points: In blood, most of the thyroid clonotypes expanded above 0.001 were also present.

The sample taken for sequencing was peripheral blood or thyroid tissue (not recorded which). The chain is built from TRBV16 and TRBJ1-1, with D tentatively TRBD1 (5 bases). The clonotype comes from a woman in her late teens or twenties with Graves' hyperthyroidism. For the CDR3, the DNA is TGTGCCAGCAGCCAATCGAGAGGGGAGGCTTTCTTT. It yields the protein CASSQSRGEAFF.